These T cell receptor beta chains were read from a single sample in a study of molecular identifiers for immune sequencing clone quantification. Via MiXCR, TCRdb re-called the PCR reads, giving one row per CDR3 protein. The repertoire holds about 10,000 distinct CDR3 sequences, with approximately 20% as singletons. Sample: naive CD8+ T cells from blood, with Jurkat cell RNA spiked in. These receptors were obtained from a human donor in good health. Some libraries in this study had Jurkat cell RNA spiked in. The CDR3 runs from the conserved cysteine through the conserved F or W. Fields, in order: CDR3 length, J gene, V gene, clone size, D gene, CDR3 DNA, CDR3 protein. The D gene is left open where the match is weak. Expanded clones get a size class; other rows say once, few or many, or leave the size out.

14,TRBJ2-5,TRBV13,medium-sized,-,TGTGCCAGCAGCTTAGATGTAGCGGAAGAGACCCAGTACTTC,CASSLDVAEETQYF
14,TRBJ2-5,TRBV20-1,many,-,TGCAGTGCTCTATTTCCGGATATACAAGAGACCCAGTACTTC,CSALFPDIQETQYF
15,TRBJ2-1,TRBV20-1,-,TRBD2,TGCAGTGCTAGAGACCCGGGACTAGACTACAATGAGCAGTTCTTC,CSARDPGLDYNEQFF
11,TRBJ2-7,TRBV6-5,medium-sized,-,TGTGCCAGCAGTAGAGGACCCGAGCAGTACTTC,CASSRGPEQYF
16,TRBJ2-1,TRBV20-1,-,TRBD2,TGCAGTGCTAGAGCCCCCGGGACTAGCATAGACAATGAGCAGTTCTTC,CSARAPGTSIDNEQFF
16,TRBJ2-6,TRBV7-9,-,-,TGTGCCAGCAGCCTCCCCAGAGTCTCTGGGGCCAACGTCCCGACTTTC,CASSLPRVSGANVPTF
13,TRBJ1-1,TRBV9,many,-,TGTGCCAGCACCCCCGTTCGGGGGACTGAAGCTTTCTTT,CASTPVRGTEAFF
18,TRBJ2-1,TRBV12-3/TRBV12-4,few,TRBD2,TGTGCCAGCACCCCGGGACTAGCGGGAGGGTCTGGCTACAATGAGCAGTTCTTC,CASTPGLAGGSGYNEQFF
12,TRBJ1-1,TRBV27,medium-sized,-,TGTGCCAGCAGAACCGGGGCCACTGAAGCTTTCTTT,CASRTGATEAFF
13,TRBJ2-7,TRBV6-1,-,-,TGTGCCAGCAGGTTCGAAGTGCACAGCGAGCAGTACTTC,CASRFEVHSEQYF
13,TRBJ2-7,TRBV7-2,medium-sized,-,TGTGCCAGCAGCTTAACGGCCCGGGGCGAGCAGTACTTC,CASSLTARGEQYF
18,TRBJ1-1,TRBV7-9,many,-,TGTGCCAGCAGCTTAGCGCCCTGGGGCACGGGGCAGAACACTGAAGCTTTCTTT,CASSLAPWGTGQNTEAFF
13,TRBJ1-1,TRBV20-1,medium-sized,-,TGCAGTGCCGAGAGGGTGGACTACACTGAAGCTTTCTTT,CSAERVDYTEAFF
15,TRBJ1-5,TRBV7-9,many,-,TGTGCCAGCAGCTTGGGACAAGGCAGCAATCAGCCCCAGCATTTT,CASSLGQGSNQPQHF
14,TRBJ1-1,TRBV7-9,medium-sized,TRBD1,TGTGCCAGCAGGACCCCAGGGGGCCTCGGAGTAGCTTTCTTT,CASRTPGGLGVAFF
16,TRBJ2-7,TRBV3-1,many,TRBD2,TGTGCCAGCAGCCAAGTTATTAGCGGGAGGGGAGACGAGCAGTACTTC,CASSQVISGRGDEQYF
10,TRBJ1-1,TRBV24-1,many,-,TGTGCCACCCACCCGGGGGAAGCTTTCTTT,CATHPGEAFF
15,TRBJ2-7,TRBV9,medium-sized,TRBD2,TGTGCCAGCAGCGTATTTAGCGGGAGTACATACGAGCAGTACTTC,CASSVFSGSTYEQYF
18,TRBJ2-3,TRBV6-9,medium-sized,-,TGTGCCAGCAGTTATGATAGTCGAGACTGCCGGGACACAGATACGCAGTATTTT,CASSYDSRDCRDTDTQYF
15,TRBJ2-7,TRBV5-1,medium-sized,TRBD1,TGCGCCAGCAGCTATACAGGGGATCCACTGCGTGAGCAGTACTTC,CASSYTGDPLREQYF
14,TRBJ2-5,TRBV20-1,medium-sized,TRBD1,TGCAGTGGGGAGCCGGGACAGGGTATTGAGACCCAGTACTTC,CSGEPGQGIETQYF
17,TRBJ2-1,TRBV4-1,-,-,TGCGCCAGCAGCCTTCCCCCGGGACTGGGGTCGTACAATGAGCAGTTCTTC,CASSLPPGLGSYNEQFF
14,TRBJ2-1,TRBV29-1,many,-,TGCAGCGTTGATGAGGGAGGCCCCTACAATGAGCAGTTCTTC,CSVDEGGPYNEQFF
14,TRBJ2-2,TRBV4-1,-,-,TGCGCCAGCAGCCAAGATCACGGGAACGGGGAGCTGTTTTTT,CASSQDHGNGELFF
16,TRBJ2-7,TRBV4-1,medium-sized,TRBD2,TGCGCCAGCAGCCAAGATCCCCTAGCGGGAGCTTACGAGCAGTACTTC,CASSQDPLAGAYEQYF
16,TRBJ1-4,TRBV13,-,-,TGTGCCAGCAGCCCGACGGGGAGGGGGACTAATGAAAAACTGTTTTTT,CASSPTGRGTNEKLFF
14,TRBJ1-1,TRBV29-1,medium-sized,-,TGCAGCGTTGCCGTGCCGGGAACAAACACTGAAGCTTTCTTT,CSVAVPGTNTEAFF
13,TRBJ1-2,TRBV20-1,-,TRBD1,TGCAGTGCTAGGGACAGGGGAGGTTATGGCTACACCTTC,CSARDRGGYGYTF
15,TRBJ2-3,TRBV20-1,many,TRBD2,TGCAGTGCTAGAGCTCTAGCGGGAGACGGAGATACGCAGTATTTT,CSARALAGDGDTQYF
14,TRBJ2-3,TRBV27,medium-sized,TRBD2,TGTGCCAGCAGTTCGGGACTAGCGTTAGATACGCAGTATTTT,CASSSGLALDTQYF
15,TRBJ2-1,TRBV3-1,many,-,TGTGCCAGCTGGGTGAGACCCCCCCACAACAATGAGCAGTTCTTC,CASWVRPPHNNEQFF
15,TRBJ2-7,TRBV6-6,medium-sized,TRBD1,TGTGCCAGCAGGGTCCCGGGACAGGGAATCGGGGAGCAGTACTTC,CASRVPGQGIGEQYF
14,TRBJ2-3,TRBV18,many,TRBD1,TGTGCCAGCTCACACCCGGACAGGGTGGATACGCAGTATTTT,CASSHPDRVDTQYF
14,TRBJ2-2,TRBV29-1,medium-sized,-,TGCAGCGTTGAAATGAACAGGGCCACCGGGGAGCTGTTTTTT,CSVEMNRATGELFF
17,TRBJ2-2,TRBV3-1,medium-sized,-,TGTGCCAGCAGCCTACAGTGGGTAGCGTGGAACACCGGGGAGCTGTTTTTT,CASSLQWVAWNTGELFF
15,TRBJ1-1,TRBV6-5,medium-sized,TRBD1,TGTGCCAGCAGCCCGGGACAGGGGTTGAACACTGAAGCTTTCTTT,CASSPGQGLNTEAFF
15,TRBJ2-3,TRBV4-1,medium-sized,-,TGCGCCAGCAGCCAAGGTAGTGCCCCGGGAGATACGCAGTATTTT,CASSQGSAPGDTQYF
16,TRBJ2-4,TRBV24-1,few,-,TGTGCCACCAGTGACGTTACAGGGAACGGGGGAAACATTCAGTACTTC,CATSDVTGNGGNIQYF
16,TRBJ1-5,TRBV27,-,-,TGTGCCAGCAGTTCTATCCAGGGGTTGGGCACGGATACGCAGCATTTT,CASSSIQGLGTDTQHF
14,TRBJ2-1,TRBV7-6,medium-sized,-,TGTGCCAGCAGCTTAGCGGGGGGAGTCGGTGAGCAGTTCTTC,CASSLAGGVGEQFF
13,TRBJ1-1,TRBV28,medium-sized,-,TGTGCCAGCACCGTCCCTGGGGCGGATGAAGCTTTCTTT,CASTVPGADEAFF
17,TRBJ2-6,TRBV20-1,many,-,TGCAGTGCTAGAGACCGGGACGGTGGGTCTGGGGCCAACGTCCTGACTTTC,CSARDRDGGSGANVLTF
13,TRBJ2-3,TRBV10-3,medium-sized,-,TGTGCCTCCTTAGCGCTTGGCACAGATACGCAGTATTTT,CASLALGTDTQYF
15,TRBJ2-7,TRBV18,few,-,TGTGCCAGCTCACCGGGTAGACTTCTTCAATACGAGCAGTACTTC,CASSPGRLLQYEQYF
15,TRBJ2-7,TRBV7-7,medium-sized,-,TGTGCTAGCAGCTTGGGCACTGGAGAATCCTACGAGCAGTACTTC,CASSLGTGESYEQYF
14,TRBJ2-1,TRBV28,many,-,TGTGCCAGCAGTCGAGATACAGGGGAGGATGAGCAGTTCTTC,CASSRDTGEDEQFF
14,TRBJ1-1,TRBV7-9,many,TRBD1,TGTGCCAGCAGCCGGTACCAGGGGGGCGGGTGGGCAGGCTTT,CASSRYQGGGWAGF
15,TRBJ2-2,TRBV24-1,many,TRBD1,TGTGCCACCAGTGATAGGACAGGGAACACCGGGGAGCTGTTTTTT,CATSDRTGNTGELFF
17,TRBJ2-7,TRBV13,few,TRBD2,TGTGCCAGCAGCTTAGACCCTGCGGCGGGAGGCCGGATGGAGCAGTACTTC,CASSLDPAAGGRMEQYF
15,TRBJ1-5,TRBV27,medium-sized,-,TGTGCCAGCAGTTTTGTCGGGGCGCAGGGTCAGCCCCAGCATTTT,CASSFVGAQGQPQHF
13,TRBJ2-6,TRBV29-1,-,-,TGCAGCGTTGCCCAATCCGGGGCCAACGTCCCGACTTTC,CSVAQSGANVPTF